A selection of T cell receptor beta chains follows, all from one sample in a study of T cell clonotyping in hematopoietic cell transplantation. Data came from immunoSEQ multiplex PCR; TCRdb stores just in-frame clones and leaves some out. Of approximately 11,000 clones listed, 80% to 90% are singletons. Here the sequenced sample was peripheral blood mononuclear cells, taken before stem cell transplant. These receptors were taken from a woman aged 50 to 60 with chronic myeloid leukemia. Some clones in this sample may be carry-over from other donors' samples. Both conserved end residues are part of each CDR3. The order of the fields is D gene, V gene, clone size, J gene, CDR3 protein, CDR3 DNA. A D gene is named only where the DNA matches it firmly. Where a row states a size, it is once, few, many or the class of an expanded clone; other rows omit it.

.,TRBV2,once,TRBJ1-3,CASSARHLLGRSGNTIYF,TGTGCCAGCAGTGCAAGACACCTTTTGGGACGCTCTGGAAACACCATATATTTT
TRBD1,TRBV30,.,TRBJ1-2,CAWTRTGGDGYTF,TGTGCCTGGACTAGGACAGGGGGGGATGGCTACACCTTC
TRBD1,TRBV29-1,.,TRBJ1-2,CSVATGTDYGYTF,TGCAGTGTTGCAACCGGGACAGACTATGGCTACACCTTC
TRBD1,TRBV6-5,.,TRBJ2-5,CASSLRGQLETQYF,TGTGCCAGCAGTTTACGGGGACAGCTAGAGACCCAGTACTTC
.,TRBV11-2,.,TRBJ1-1,CASSSSWMNTEAFF,TGTGCCAGCAGCTCCAGTTGGATGAACACTGAAGCTTTCTTT
TRBD1,TRBV2,.,TRBJ1-3,CASRLQGAGNTIYF,TGTGCCAGCAGACTACAGGGGGCTGGAAACACCATATATTTT
.,TRBV27,once,TRBJ1-3,CASSSTAGNTIYF,TGTGCCAGCAGTTCTACAGCTGGAAACACCATATATTTT
TRBD2,TRBV4-2,.,TRBJ2-3,CASSQEPSGTTDTQYF,TGTGCCAGCAGCCAAGAACCTAGCGGAACCACAGATACGCAGTATTTT
TRBD2,TRBV27,.,TRBJ2-7,CASSLELAGVYEQYF,TGTGCCAGCAGTTTAGAACTAGCGGGAGTCTACGAGCAGTACTTC
.,TRBV5-8,.,TRBJ1-1,CASSLWQVGNTEAFF,TGTGCCAGCAGCTTGTGGCAGGTCGGGAACACTGAAGCTTTCTTT
.,TRBV6-1,.,TRBJ2-3,CASSVFGQDTQYF,TGTGCCAGCAGTGTATTTGGACAAGATACGCAGTATTTT
TRBD1,TRBV4-3,few,TRBJ2-7,CASSQEWQGVYEQYF,TGCGCCAGCAGCCAAGAGTGGCAGGGGGTCTACGAGCAGTACTTC
TRBD1,TRBV6-1,.,TRBJ1-2,CASSNDRGQGYTF,TGTGCCAGCAGTAACGACAGGGGTCAGGGCTACACCTTC
.,TRBV7-9,.,TRBJ2-3,CASSLDLYTQYF,TGTGCCAGCAGCTTAGACCTCTATACGCAGTATTTT
.,TRBV5-6,once,TRBJ2-7,CASSSWAGGAEQYF,TGTGCCAGCAGCTCATGGGCCGGGGGAGCCGAGCAGTACTTC
.,TRBV6-6,.,TRBJ1-5,CASSLARVNQPQHF,TGTGCCAGCAGTTTAGCCAGGGTCAATCAGCCCCAGCATTTT
.,TRBV4-2,.,TRBJ2-3,CASSLLLQGTSTDTQYF,TGTGCCAGCAGCCTACTTTTACAGGGGACTAGCACAGATACGCAGTATTTT
TRBD2,TRBV30,.,TRBJ2-7,CAWSVAGGPYEQYF,TGTGCCTGGAGTGTCGCGGGAGGGCCCTACGAGCAGTACTTC
.,TRBV9,.,TRBJ1-3,CASSVSWASGNTIYF,TGTGCCAGCAGCGTGAGCTGGGCCTCTGGAAACACCATATATTTT
.,TRBV28,.,TRBJ1-4,CASKATVTNEKLFF,TGTGCCAGCAAGGCGACTGTAACTAATGAAAAACTGTTTTTT
.,TRBV25-1,.,TRBJ2-7,CASTGLYEQYF,TGTGCCAGCACAGGGCTCTACGAGCAGTACTTC
.,TRBV6-4,.,TRBJ2-6,CASSDNSGANVLTF,TGTGCCAGCAGTGACAACTCTGGGGCCAACGTCCTGACTTTC
TRBD1,TRBV5-4,.,TRBJ2-2,CASSRGQGFLGGELFF,TGTGCCAGCAGCAGAGGACAGGGGTTTCTTGGCGGGGAGCTGTTTTTT
TRBD2,TRBV5-1,.,TRBJ2-7,CASTFGLAGANEQYF,TGCGCCAGCACCTTTGGACTAGCGGGAGCAAACGAGCAGTACTTC
.,TRBV13,.,TRBJ2-3,CASSLETGSTDTQYF,TGTGCCAGCAGCTTAGAGACTGGAAGCACAGATACGCAGTATTTT
TRBD1,TRBV4-1,few,TRBJ1-5,CASSQVTGSNQPQHF,TGCGCCAGCAGCCAAGTGACAGGGTCGAATCAGCCCCAGCATTTT
TRBD1,TRBV28,once,TRBJ1-5,CASSLTGASNQPQHF,TGTGCCAGCAGTTTGACAGGGGCAAGCAATCAGCCCCAGCATTTT
TRBD2,TRBV27,.,TRBJ2-1,CASSSIAGGHEQFF,TGTGCCAGCAGTTCTATAGCGGGAGGGCATGAGCAGTTCTTC
TRBD2,TRBV2,.,TRBJ2-1,CASMGTSDNEQFF,TGTGCCAGCATGGGGACTAGCGACAATGAGCAGTTCTTC
.,TRBV28,few,TRBJ1-5,CASSLTWVQPQHF,TGTGCCAGCAGTCTGACGTGGGTTCAGCCCCAGCATTTT
TRBD2,TRBV2,.,TRBJ2-7,CASSPPLGTSGRAGEYF,TGTGCCAGCAGTCCACCTCTAGGGACTAGCGGGAGGGCCGGCGAGTACTTC
.,TRBV25-1,.,TRBJ2-2,CASSELLSGELFF,TGTGCCAGCAGTGAATTGCTCTCCGGGGAGCTGTTTTTT
.,TRBV14,.,TRBJ2-2,CASSQEDQHSAGELFF,TGTGCCAGCAGCCAAGAGGACCAGCACTCGGCCGGGGAGCTGTTTTTT
.,TRBV2,.,TRBJ1-1,CASIEGFRAFF,TGTGCCAGCATAGAGGGATTTCGGGCTTTCTTT
.,TRBV19,.,TRBJ2-1,CASSIEGGYNEQFF,TGTGCCAGTAGTATAGAGGGGGGCTACAATGAGCAGTTCTTC
TRBD1,TRBV7-8,.,TRBJ2-3,CASSLDPGQGASDPDTQYF,TGTGCCAGCAGCTTAGACCCGGGACAGGGGGCTTCAGATCCAGATACGCAGTATTTT
.,TRBV2,.,TRBJ2-5,CASSEARGGDTSPGTQYF,TGTGCCAGCAGTGAAGCGCGTGGAGGGGACACCTCCCCGGGGACCCAGTACTTC
.,TRBV7-9,.,TRBJ1-1,CASSLAGREAFF,TGTGCCAGCAGCTTAGCCGGGAGGGAAGCTTTCTTT
TRBD2,TRBV7-2,.,TRBJ2-1,CASSLGLVNEQFF,TGTGCCAGCAGTCTGGGACTAGTCAATGAGCAGTTCTTC
.,TRBV2,.,TRBJ2-2,CASKEGHRNTGELFF,TGTGCCAGCAAGGAAGGACACAGGAACACCGGGGAGCTGTTTTTT
.,TRBV28,few,TRBJ1-2,CASSLVGGWGYTF,TGTGCCAGCAGTTTAGTAGGGGGTTGGGGCTACACCTTC
TRBD1,TRBV23-1,.,TRBJ2-3,CASSPRDSAVDTQYF,TGCGCCAGCAGTCCCCGGGACAGTGCCGTAGATACGCAGTATTTT
TRBD2,TRBV7-8,.,TRBJ2-7,CASSLAGEGEQYF,TGTGCCAGCAGCCTGGCGGGAGAAGGGGAGCAGTACTTC
.,TRBV6-6,.,TRBJ2-1,CASSYGFPGREYEQFF,TGTGCCAGCAGTTACGGGTTTCCAGGGCGAGAGTATGAGCAGTTCTTC
TRBD2,TRBV7-6,.,TRBJ2-1,CASSPSGRAMMVNEQFF,TGTGCCAGCAGCCCTAGCGGGAGGGCCATGATGGTCAATGAGCAGTTCTTC
.,TRBV6-5,.,TRBJ2-1,CASSTPGRQFF,TGTGCCAGCAGTACCCCGGGGCGGCAGTTCTTC
.,TRBV5-6,.,TRBJ1-1,CASSLNLGSTEAFF,TGTGCCAGCAGCTTGAACCTGGGGTCCACTGAAGCTTTCTTT
.,TRBV19,.,TRBJ1-5,CASRSGGAGQPQHF,TGTGCCAGTAGAAGCGGGGGGGCGGGTCAGCCCCAGCATTTT
.,TRBV2,.,TRBJ2-7,CASSEQGREQYF,TGTGCCAGCAGTGAACAGGGTAGGGAGCAGTACTTC
.,TRBV9,.,TRBJ2-5,CASSVTYKETQYF,TGTGCCAGCAGCGTTACCTATAAAGAGACCCAGTACTTC
.,TRBV5-1,.,TRBJ2-7,CASSSSGSAYEQYF,TGCGCCAGCAGCTCCTCAGGGAGCGCCTACGAGCAGTACTTC
TRBD1,TRBV30,.,TRBJ2-5,CAWSADRGRPQETQYF,TGTGCCTGGAGTGCCGACAGGGGCCGACCTCAAGAGACCCAGTACTTC
TRBD1,TRBV11-1,.,TRBJ2-7,CASSSWDRGYEQYF,TGTGCCAGCAGTTCCTGGGACAGGGGTTACGAGCAGTACTTC
TRBD1,TRBV28,.,TRBJ2-7,CASKVSGQGDEQYF,TGTGCCAGCAAAGTCTCAGGTCAGGGGGACGAGCAGTACTTC
TRBD2,TRBV5-4,.,TRBJ2-2,CASSLGVGRVGGELFF,TGTGCCAGCAGCTTAGGGGTCGGGAGGGTCGGCGGGGAGCTGTTTTTT
.,TRBV28,.,TRBJ1-2,CASSLSSAGAYGYTF,TGTGCCAGCAGTTTATCCAGTGCAGGGGCCTATGGCTACACCTTC
TRBD1,TRBV27,.,TRBJ2-1,CASSLLGQGRNEQFF,TGTGCCAGCAGTTTATTGGGACAGGGGAGGAATGAGCAGTTCTTC